The rows below give T cell receptor beta chains drawn from one sample of a study of T cells after yellow fever vaccination. TCRdb fed the 5' RACE reads into MiXCR, producing one record per CDR3 protein. The table shows approximately 110,000 distinct CDR3 sequences, with more than 6% occurring only once. The sample consisted of CD4+ T cells sorted from PBMCs, taken 10 days after the first yellow fever vaccination. These receptors originate from a man aged 18 to 29 who received the YFV17D yellow fever vaccine. The CDR3 runs from the conserved cysteine through the conserved F or W. D genes are given only for firm matches. Clone size appears in some rows only: once, few, many, or a class for an expanded clone.

d_call,clone_size,j_call,v_call,cdr3_aa,cdr3_nt
-,many,TRBJ1-1,TRBV25-1,CASSESLDTEAFF,TGTGCCAGCAGTGAATCATTGGACACTGAAGCTTTCTTT
TRBD1,many,TRBJ1-2,TRBV7-9,CASSLREGTVDYTF,TGTGCCAGCAGCCTTAGAGAGGGGACAGTGGACTACACCTTC
-,many,TRBJ1-4,TRBV5-1,CASSRGTTNEKLFF,TGCGCCAGCAGTCGGGGGACTACTAATGAAAAACTGTTTTTT
-,many,TRBJ1-5,TRBV19,CASRMGHLGNQPQHF,TGTGCCAGTAGGATGGGGCACCTCGGCAATCAGCCCCAGCATTTT
TRBD1,many,TRBJ1-2,TRBV20-1,CSTSRGLLYGYTF,TGCAGTACCTCAAGGGGGCTCCTCTATGGCTACACCTTC
-,many,TRBJ1-1,TRBV20-1,CSASSVWTEAFF,TGCAGTGCTAGTTCGGTGTGGACTGAAGCTTTCTTT
TRBD1,many,TRBJ2-2,TRBV12-3/TRBV12-4,CASSFNRGLTGELFF,TGTGCCAGCAGTTTCAACAGGGGGCTTACCGGGGAGCTGTTTTTT
-,few,TRBJ2-6,TRBV20-1,CSATGVSGANVLTF,TGCAGTGCCACTGGAGTCTCTGGGGCCAACGTCCTGACTTTC
-,many,TRBJ2-7,TRBV4-3,CASSQDSAGWPYEQYF,TGCGCCAGCAGCCAAGATTCCGCAGGGTGGCCCTACGAGCAGTACTTC
-,-,TRBJ1-2,TRBV9,CASSPGEDGYTF,TGTGCCAGCAGCCCCGGCGAGGATGGCTACACCTTC
-,many,TRBJ2-6,TRBV11-2,CASSLVRGLLGANVLTF,TGTGCCAGCAGCTTAGTTCGGGGGCTGTTAGGGGCCAACGTCCTGACTTTC